The clone carrying this T cell receptor (gamma chain) was seen at least ten times. Its target is unknown. Only one base separates this from a far larger clonotype, so it likely reflects a read error. In the same sample, other DNA sequences code for this CDR3. TCRdb re-processed the multiplex PCR reads using CATT. Of 11,000 to 15,000 gamma-chain clones in the sample, more than 1.5% were seen once. This sample is part of a study of γδ T cells in repeated Plasmodium falciparum infection. General study points: The Malian cohort came from a small rural village of predominantly one ethnic group.

The source material was gamma-delta T cells from blood. This TCR came from a pool of human donors (malaria-infected and uninfected, not separated).

The CDR3 reads CALWEEFKYYKKLF. DNA for the CDR3: TGTGCTTTGTGGGAGGAATTCAAATATTATAAGAAACTCTTT. V gene TRGV9 combines with J gene TRGJ1 or TRGJ2. CDR3 length: 14 residues. Germline V gene data show CDR1 as GITISATS and CDR2 as ISYDGTV (reference sequence).